This TCR beta chain originates from a study of blood T cell repertoires in COVID-19. Overall study context: COVID-19 samples, acute and convalescent, were from the United States, Italy and Spain. Sources were T cells, B-cell-depleted T cells, or PBMCs; the material itself was cDNA or gDNA.

Enrolment of Seattle patients took place during active infection, and they were followed longitudinally. Only in-frame clones appear in the TCRdb table, and some are missing; sequencing was by immunoSEQ multiplex PCR. The table records under 200,000 clones, about nine tenths of them present only once. The germline V gene encodes CDR1 KGHDR and CDR2 SFDVKD. The CDR3 is 13 amino acids. Trimming removed 2 bases from V and 6 bases from J, with 7 bases in between. Sequencing was performed on peripheral blood. This sequence was found in a woman aged 55-75 years with COVID-19, enrolled during active disease. V usage is TRBV24-1 and J usage is TRBJ2-1; maybe TRBD1 (5 bases). The CDR3 DNA follows: TGTGCCACCAGTGATTCGGACACCAATGAGCAGTTCTTC. Protein sequence: CATSDSDTNEQFF.